The 30 T cell receptor beta chains below come from one sample, sequenced in a study of T cell responses to AZD1222 COVID-19 vaccine. Method: immunoSEQ multiplex PCR; TCRdb's copy keeps in-frame clones and lacks some. This sample has about 120,000 clones, with roughly 92% found just once. The material sequenced was peripheral blood, taken 28 days after the second AZD1222 dose. Every receptor here comes from an adult who received the AZD1222 COVID-19 vaccine.

V gene TRBV5-1 combines with J gene TRBJ2-6, with D possibly being TRBD1 (5 bases). The CDR3 runs 18 residues. Trimming pared 0 bases from V and 0 bases from J, leaving 13 bases between. Germline-derived CDR1 and CDR2 are SGHRS and YFSETQ. The CDR3 reads CASSLVVGPSSGANVLTF. The CDR3 DNA sequence: TGCGCCAGCAGCTTGGTGGTGGGGCCCAGCTCTGGGGCCAACGTCCTGACTTTC.

V and J are TRBV5-5 and TRBJ2-5, with D maybe TRBD1 (6 bases). The length of the CDR3 is 15 residues. V lost 4 bases and J 1 base, leaving 14 bases between the germline ends. Germline assignment: CDR1 SGHKS and CDR2 YYEKEE (reference sequence). CDR3: CASSPGTTIQETQYF. The CDR3 coding sequence is TGTGCCAGCAGCCCCGGGACAACGATCCAAGAGACCCAGTACTTC.

This chain connects TRBV6-5 to TRBJ2-5, with D tentatively TRBD2 (6 bases). Trimming cost V 2 bases and J 3 bases, with 13 bases left between them. Germline V gives CDR1 MNHEY, CDR2 SVGAGI. The CDR3 loop spans 15 amino acids. Written as DNA, the CDR3 is TGTGCCAGCAGTTACGCCGGGACTCCAAAAGAGACCCAGTACTTC. Protein product: CASSYAGTPKETQYF.

This clone was recorded once. The J gene is TRBJ1-1, the V gene TRBV29-1; D is perhaps TRBD1 (6 bases). Germline V lookup: CDR1 SQVTM, CDR2 ANQGSEA. The CDR3 loop spans 12 amino acids. Trimming took off 6 bases at V and 0 bases at J, with 8 bases between the two ends. CDR3 in DNA: TGCAGCGTCCGGGGGCTGAACACTGAAGCTTTCTTT. This encodes CSVRGLNTEAFF.

The chain joins TRBV7-2 to TRBJ1-5; D is unclear. This CDR3 is 11 amino acids long. V lost 2 bases and J lost 9, with 5 bases in between. Germline V CDR1 and CDR2: SGHTA, FQGNSA. CDR3 DNA: TGTGCCAGCAGCTTATTTGGGCCCCAGCATTTT. Translating it yields CASSLFGPQHF. The whole variable domain, filled in from reference TRBV7-2 and TRBJ1-5, reads GAGVSQSPSNKVTEKGKDVELRCDPISGHTALYWYRQSLGQGLEFLIYFQGNSAPDKSGLPSDRFSAERTGGSVSTLTIQRTQQEDSAVYLCASSLFGPQHFGDGTRLSIL.

The sample holds one count of this clone. The V and J genes are TRBV6-5 and TRBJ2-3; D uncertain. The CDR3 length is 13 residues. The V gene lost 10 bases and the J gene lost 2 bases, with 13 bases spanning the gap. Germline V CDR1 and CDR2: MNHEY, SVGAGI. Here the CDR3 reads CATRPPVTDTQYF. The CDR3 coding sequence is TGTGCCACCCGACCCCCGGTCACAGATACGCAGTATTTT.

A single count supports this clone. The rearrangement links TRBV5-1 to TRBJ2-1; maybe TRBD1 (6 bases). Germline V gene data show CDR1 as SGHRS and CDR2 as YFSETQ. The CDR3 is 16 residues long. Trimming took 4 bases from V and 2 from J, leaving 16 bases between them. CDR3 nucleotide sequence: TGCGCCAGCAGCACCCTAGGGACAACGACCTACAATGAGCAGTTCTTC. Protein sequence: CASSTLGTTTYNEQFF. The entire variable domain, with the rest obtained from reference TRBV5-1 and TRBJ2-1, is as follows: KAGVTQTPRYLIKTRGQQVTLSCSPISGHRSVSWYQQTPGQGLQFLFEYFSETQRNKGNFPGRFSGRQFSNSRSEMNVSTLELGDSALYLCASSTLGTTTYNEQFFGPGTRLTVL.

The chain combines TRBV7-2 with TRBJ1-3; D is unresolved. The CDR3 contains 14 residues. Germline CDR1 SGHTA, CDR2 FQGNSA. V was clipped by 1 base and J by 3 bases, with 7 bases between them. The CDR3 spells CASSLGAGGNTIYF. As DNA, the CDR3 is TGTGCCAGCAGCTTAGGGGCCGGTGGAAACACCATATATTTT.

This chain connects TRBV10-1 to TRBJ1-6; weak D call: TRBD1 (6 bases). The CDR3 is 15 residues long. Germline V CDR1 and CDR2: WNHNN, SYGVQD (reference sequence). Trimming left V 0 bases short and J 10 bases short, with 13 bases between. The CDR3, as DNA: TGCGCCAGCAGTGAGTCCCGACAGGCCACCTCACCCCTCCACTTT. This codes for CASSESRQATSPLHF.

J is TRBJ1-1 and V is TRBV6-2 or TRBV6-3; weak D call: TRBD1 (5 bases). With 3 bases removed from V and 3 bases from J, the gap between germline ends came to 17 bases. The CDR3 is 16 amino acids. Germline V gives CDR1 MNHEY, CDR2 SVGEGT. The CDR3 nucleotides are TGTGCCAGCAGTTATGGAGCCGCAGGGCAGGACACTGAAGCTTTCTTT. This codes for CASSYGAAGQDTEAFF.

The chain is built from TRBV4-2 and TRBJ2-7; 8 bases fit TRBD2. Germline lookup yields CDR1 LGHNA and CDR2 YNFKEQ. The V and J ends lost 3 bases and 4 bases, in that order; junction bases with no gene match: 5. The CDR3 is 14 amino acids. This CDR3 reads CASSHAGGEYEQYF. The CDR3 DNA sequence: TGTGCCAGCAGCCACGCGGGGGGCGAATACGAGCAGTACTTC.

This clone was counted once. The chain couples TRBV11-2 to TRBJ2-7; TRBD1 matches 9 bases. J was trimmed by 0 bases and V by 3 bases; bases with no gene match: 0. CDR3 size: 14 residues. Germline-derived CDR1 and CDR2 are SGHAT and FQNNGV. The CDR3, as DNA: TGTGCCAGCAGCTTGGACAGGGGCTCCTACGAGCAGTACTTC. As protein: CASSLDRGSYEQYF.

The CDR3 spells CASKYRAGYTF. The DNA of the CDR3 is TGTGCCAGCAAATACAGGGCCGGCTACACCTTC. V gene TRBV27 combines with J gene TRBJ1-2; TRBD1 is a possible D gene (6 bases). V was shortened by 7 bases and J by 8 bases, with 11 bases between the two germline ends. The CDR3 consists of 11 residues. CDR1 and CDR2 (germline): MNHEY, SMNVEV (reference sequence).

V usage is TRBV28 and J usage is TRBJ1-1; perhaps TRBD1 as D (5 bases). The germline gives CDR1 MDHEN, CDR2 SYDVKM. Trimming took 5 bases from V and 0 from J, leaving 13 bases between them. The CDR3 has 15 residues. CDR3 sequence: CASSRPGGMNTEAFF. The CDR3 bases are TGTGCCAGCAGTCGGCCGGGGGGGATGAACACTGAAGCTTTCTTT.

The chain employs TRBV10-3 and TRBJ2-3; 8 bases are shared with TRBD2. After removal of 5 bases from V and 3 bases from J, the junction contained 7 bases not matched to a gene. Germline CDR1 and CDR2: ENHRY and SYGVKD. This CDR3 spans 15 amino acids. The CDR3 sequence is CAISSIGTRTDTQYF. The CDR3 DNA reads as TGTGCCATCAGTTCGATCGGGACTAGGACAGATACGCAGTATTTT.

This clone was detected only once. V usage is TRBV7-9 and J usage is TRBJ1-3; TRBD1 aligns across 8 bases. CDR1 and CDR2 from the germline V gene are SEHNR and FQNEAQ (reference sequence). V shed 5 bases, J shed 3 bases, and the junction held 9 bases outside the gene matches. The CDR3 has 16 residues. The CDR3 region is CASSPRQGWRGNTIYF. The DNA of the CDR3 is TGTGCCAGCAGCCCCAGACAGGGGTGGCGTGGAAACACCATATATTTT.

The gene calls are TRBV6-4 and TRBJ2-1; 9 bases are shared with TRBD2. Germline-derived CDR1 and CDR2 are MRHNA and SNTAGT. This CDR3 is built from 18 residues. J lost 7 bases, V lost 4 bases, and 17 bases had no gene match. The CDR3 DNA reads as TGTGCCAGCAGTGTCTCAGCGGGGGGCGGGATAGGAGGGAATGAGCAGTTCTTC. This gives the protein CASSVSAGGGIGGNEQFF.

The rearrangement links TRBV7-2 to TRBJ2-2; D is undetermined. The CDR3 contains 14 residues. From germline, CDR1 is SGHTA and CDR2 FQGNSA. V was shortened by 5 bases and J by 1 base, with 8 bases between the two germline ends. The CDR3 loop is CASSPNRNTGELFF. CDR3 nucleotides: TGTGCCAGCAGCCCGAACAGGAACACCGGGGAGCTGTTTTTT.

The chain is built from TRBV18 and TRBJ1-1; no definite D call. The CDR3 consists of 14 residues. From germline, CDR1 is KGHSH and CDR2 LQKENI. Trimming left V 3 bases short and J 1 base short, with 9 bases between. CDR3 sequence reads: CASSPAGSNTEAFF. CDR3 in DNA: TGTGCCAGCTCACCGGCGGGGTCGAACACTGAAGCTTTCTTT.

The V gene is TRBV5-6, the J gene TRBJ2-7, with a weak D call TRBD1 (5 bases). Germline CDR1 reads SGHDT; CDR2 reads YYEEEE. V gave up 0 bases and J gave up 4 bases, with 8 bases separating them. The CDR3 loop spans 13 amino acids. The CDR3 region is CASSLADTYEQYF. The CDR3, as DNA: TGTGCCAGCAGCTTGGCGGACACATACGAGCAGTACTTC. Based on the CDR3 plus reference TRBV5-6 and TRBJ2-7, the full variable domain is DAGVTQSPTHLIKTRGQQVTLRCSPKSGHDTVSWYQQALGQGPQFIFQYYEEEERQRGNFPDRFSGHQFPNYSSELNVNALLLGDSALYLCASSLADTYEQYFGPGTRLTVT.

The chain joins TRBV10-3 to TRBJ1-6; D is unclear. The germline V and J ends were trimmed by 11 bases and 6 bases, with 14 bases remaining between them. Looked up from germline, CDR1 is ENHRY and CDR2 is SYGVKD. CDR3 length equals 13 residues. As DNA, the CDR3 is TGTGCCCAGAGGTACTCCCTTAATTCACCCCTCCACTTT. This translates into CAQRYSLNSPLHF.

The chain joins TRBV5-1 to TRBJ2-1; 9 nucleotides line up with TRBD2. The V and J ends lost 0 bases and 9 bases, in that order; junction bases with no gene match: 13. The CDR3 extends over 17 amino acids. Germline assignment: CDR1 SGHRS and CDR2 YFSETQ. The DNA for the CDR3 is TGCGCCAGCAGCTTGGCCTCGGGACTAGCTTCACCCGGTGAGCAGTTCTTC. Its translation is CASSLASGLASPGEQFF.

The chain couples TRBV6-1 to TRBJ1-3; 8 bases fit TRBD1. Germline trimming cut 9 bases from V and 2 bases from J; bases unmatched to any gene: 3. Germline CDR1 reads MNHNS; CDR2 reads SASEGT. This CDR3 has 13 amino acids. The CDR3 sequence: CASKGQAGNTIYF. The CDR3 DNA is TGTGCCAGTAAGGGACAGGCTGGAAACACCATATATTTT.

The chain has TRBV11-3 and TRBJ2-2, with 9 bases identical to TRBD2. The CDR3 is made up of 16 amino acids. Trimming cost V 5 bases and J 1 base; bases outside gene matches: 5. The germline gives CDR1 SGHNT, CDR2 YENEEA. DNA for the CDR3: TGTGCCAGCAGCAAACGACTAGCGGTGAACACCGGGGAGCTGTTTTTT. Translation gives CASSKRLAVNTGELFF.

This rearrangement joins TRBV4-2 to TRBJ1-2, with 9 nucleotides matching TRBD1. Germline CDR1 reads LGHNA; CDR2 reads YNFKEQ. The CDR3 extends over 14 amino acids. Trimming cost V 2 bases and J 6 bases; bases outside gene matches: 4. In DNA form, the CDR3 reads TGTGCCAGCAGCCAATACCGGGACAGGGATGGCTACACCTTC. It yields the protein CASSQYRDRDGYTF.

The chain employs TRBV9 and TRBJ2-1; TRBD2 agrees at 10 bases. This CDR3 has 15 residues. V was clipped by 0 bases and J by 8 bases; unmatched bases: 5. Per the germline V gene, CDR1 is SGDLS and CDR2 is YYNGEE. In DNA form, the CDR3 reads TGTGCCAGCAGCGTAGGGAGCGGGGGGGGTTATGAGCAGTTCTTC. Translating it yields CASSVGSGGGYEQFF.

The chain is built from TRBV13 and TRBJ2-1; D possibly corresponds to TRBD2 (6 bases). CDR1 PRHDT and CDR2 FYEKMQ come from the germline V gene (reference sequence). V lost 5 bases, J lost 6 bases, and 11 bases lay in between. The CDR3 has 13 residues. CDR3 sequence reads: CASSPLGGNEQFF. The CDR3, as DNA: TGTGCCAGCAGCCCGCTGGGAGGCAATGAGCAGTTCTTC.

The chain links TRBV3-1 (or the pseudogene TRBV3-2) to TRBJ1-2, with D unresolved. This CDR3 is built from 12 residues. Germline V lookup: CDR1 LGHDT, CDR2 YNNKEL (reference sequence). The V and J ends lost 0 bases and 2 bases respectively, with 1 base between them. The CDR3 DNA sequence: TGTGCCAGCAGCCAAGAGAACTATGGCTACACCTTC. Translated: CASSQENYGYTF.

This chain links TRBV6-1 with TRBJ2-2; D is uncertain. V was shortened by 2 bases and J by 3 bases, with 10 bases between the two germline ends. Germline V gene sequence: CDR1 MNHNS, CDR2 SASEGT. The CDR3 loop spans 15 amino acids. The CDR3 region is CASSEYSGYTGELFF. CDR3 DNA sequence: TGTGCCAGCAGTGAATACTCAGGTTACACCGGGGAGCTGTTTTTT.

CDR3 bases: TGTGCCAGCTCACCAGAAGCCTCACCCCTCCACTTT. As protein: CASSPEASPLHF. This chain links TRBV18 with TRBJ1-6; no clear D gene. Germline-derived CDR1 and CDR2 are KGHSH and LQKENI. CDR3 length equals 12 residues. Trimming pared 2 bases from V and 10 bases from J, leaving 6 bases between.